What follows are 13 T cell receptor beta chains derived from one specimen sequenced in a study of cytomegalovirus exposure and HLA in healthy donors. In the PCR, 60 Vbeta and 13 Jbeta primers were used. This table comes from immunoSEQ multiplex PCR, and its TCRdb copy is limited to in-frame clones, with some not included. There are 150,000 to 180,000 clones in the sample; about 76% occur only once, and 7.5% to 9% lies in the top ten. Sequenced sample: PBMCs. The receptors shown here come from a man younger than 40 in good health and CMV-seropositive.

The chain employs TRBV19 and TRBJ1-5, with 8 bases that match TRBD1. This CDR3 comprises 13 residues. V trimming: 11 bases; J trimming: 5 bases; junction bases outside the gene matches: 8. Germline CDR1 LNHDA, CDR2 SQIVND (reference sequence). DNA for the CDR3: TGTGCCGGGGGGGGGACAGGCTATCAGCCCCAGCATTTT. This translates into CAGGGTGYQPQHF.

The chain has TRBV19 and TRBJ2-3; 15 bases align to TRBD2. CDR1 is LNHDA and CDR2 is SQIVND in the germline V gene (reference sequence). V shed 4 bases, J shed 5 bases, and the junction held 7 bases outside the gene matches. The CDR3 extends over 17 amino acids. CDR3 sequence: CASSTGLAGGAGDTQYF. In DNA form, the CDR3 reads TGTGCCAGTAGTACCGGACTAGCGGGGGGGGCCGGAGATACGCAGTATTTT.

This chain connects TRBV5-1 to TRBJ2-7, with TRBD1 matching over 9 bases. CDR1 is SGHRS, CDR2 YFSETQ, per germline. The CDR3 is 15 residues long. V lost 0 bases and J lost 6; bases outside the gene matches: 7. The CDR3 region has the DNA TGCGCCAGCAGCTTGGCGGTCGGACAGGGGACCGAGCAGTACTTC. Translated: CASSLAVGQGTEQYF.

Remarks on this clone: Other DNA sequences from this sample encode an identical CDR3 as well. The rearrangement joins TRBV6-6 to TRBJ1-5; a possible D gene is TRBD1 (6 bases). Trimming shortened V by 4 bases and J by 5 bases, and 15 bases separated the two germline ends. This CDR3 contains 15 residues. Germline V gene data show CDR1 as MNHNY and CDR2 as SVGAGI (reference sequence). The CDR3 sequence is CASSSRGRGHQPQHF. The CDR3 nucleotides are TGTGCCAGCAGTTCCCGAGGCAGGGGTCATCAGCCCCAGCATTTT.

The CDR3 reads CASSLISQGAGDTEAFF. The DNA of the CDR3 is TGTGCCAGCTCACTAATATCACAGGGGGCTGGTGACACTGAAGCTTTCTTT. The V gene is TRBV18, the J gene TRBJ1-1; TRBD1 agrees at 9 bases. Germline V gives CDR1 KGHSH, CDR2 LQKENI. This CDR3 is 17 amino acids long. V gave up 4 bases and J gave up 3 bases; unmatched junction bases: 12.

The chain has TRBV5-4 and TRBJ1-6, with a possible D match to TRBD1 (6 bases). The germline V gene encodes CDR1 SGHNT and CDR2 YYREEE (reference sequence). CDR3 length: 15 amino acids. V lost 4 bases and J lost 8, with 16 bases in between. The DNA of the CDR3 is TGTGCCAGCAGCCCTATACAGGGCATAGATTCACCCCTCCACTTT. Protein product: CASSPIQGIDSPLHF.

The CDR3 loop reads CASSLTSGRATQYF. CDR3 nucleotide sequence: TGTGCCAGCAGCCTGACTAGCGGGAGAGCAACGCAGTATTTT. The V gene is TRBV28, the J gene TRBJ2-3; 12 bases fit TRBD2. Germline CDR1 reads MDHEN; CDR2 reads SYDVKM. The CDR3 runs to 14 residues. With 6 bases clipped from V and 9 bases from J, the junction kept 7 bases outside the gene matches.

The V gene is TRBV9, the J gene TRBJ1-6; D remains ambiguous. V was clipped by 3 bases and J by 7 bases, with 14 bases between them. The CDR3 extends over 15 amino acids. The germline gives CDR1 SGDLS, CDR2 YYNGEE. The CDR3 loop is CASSASRTGNSPLHF. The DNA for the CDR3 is TGTGCCAGCAGCGCCTCGCGGACGGGAAATTCACCCCTCCACTTT.

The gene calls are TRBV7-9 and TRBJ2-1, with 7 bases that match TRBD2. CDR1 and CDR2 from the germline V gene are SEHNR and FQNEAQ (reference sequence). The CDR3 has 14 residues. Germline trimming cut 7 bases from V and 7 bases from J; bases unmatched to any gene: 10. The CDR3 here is CASTISGLRNEQFF. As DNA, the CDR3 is TGTGCCAGCACCATTAGCGGGCTAAGGAATGAGCAGTTCTTC. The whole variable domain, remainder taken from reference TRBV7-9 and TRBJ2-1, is DTGVSQNPRHKITKRGQNVTFRCDPISEHNRLYWYRQTLGQGPEFLTYFQNEAQLEKSRLLSDRFSAERPKGSFSTLEIQRTEQGDSAMYLCASTISGLRNEQFFGPGTRLTVL.

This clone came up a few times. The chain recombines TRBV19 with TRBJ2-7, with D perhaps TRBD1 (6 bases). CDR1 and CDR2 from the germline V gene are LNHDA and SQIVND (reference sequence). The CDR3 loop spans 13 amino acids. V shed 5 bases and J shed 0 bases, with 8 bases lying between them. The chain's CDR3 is CASSLTGSYEQYF. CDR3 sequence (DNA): TGTGCCAGTAGTTTGACAGGCTCCTACGAGCAGTACTTC.

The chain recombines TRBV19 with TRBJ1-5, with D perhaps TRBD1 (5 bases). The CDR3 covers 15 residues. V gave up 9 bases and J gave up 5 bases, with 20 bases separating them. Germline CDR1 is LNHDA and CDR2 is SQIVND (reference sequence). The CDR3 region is CASTRPDRLDQPQHF. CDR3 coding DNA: TGTGCCAGCACCCGACCAGACAGACTCGATCAGCCCCAGCATTTT.

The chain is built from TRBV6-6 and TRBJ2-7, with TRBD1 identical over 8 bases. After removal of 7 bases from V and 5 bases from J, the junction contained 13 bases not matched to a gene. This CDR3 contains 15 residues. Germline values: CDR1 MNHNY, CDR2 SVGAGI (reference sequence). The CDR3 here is CASTDGQGTYDEQYF. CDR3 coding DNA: TGTGCCAGCACCGATGGACAGGGAACCTACGACGAGCAGTACTTC.

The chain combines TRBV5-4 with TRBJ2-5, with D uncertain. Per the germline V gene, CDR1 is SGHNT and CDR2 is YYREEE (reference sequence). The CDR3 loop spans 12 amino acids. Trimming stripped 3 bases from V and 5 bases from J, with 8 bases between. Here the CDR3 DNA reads TGTGCCAGCAGCTCGATCGGGGAGACCCAGTACTTC. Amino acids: CASSSIGETQYF. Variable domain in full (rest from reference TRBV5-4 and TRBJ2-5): ETGVTQSPTHLIKTRGQQVTLRCSSQSGHNTVSWYQQALGQGPQFIFQYYREEENGRGNFPPRFSGLQFPNYSSELNVNALELDDSALYLCASSSIGETQYFGPGTRLLVL.